Presented here are 8 T cell receptor beta chains from one specimen sequenced in a study of response to subunit inactivated influenza vaccine. Each CDR3 protein is one row after TCRdb ran MiXCR on the RT-PCR reads. Counted here are 700,000 to 900,000 distinct CDR3 sequences, roughly 20% occurring once; the ten biggest clones make up roughly 10%. This sample comprised PBMCs from blood, obtained 4 to 6 days after vaccination. These receptors came from a man aged 50 to 60 who received an inactivated influenza vaccine.

The CDR3 DNA reads as TGTGCCAGCAGCCCATACGGGACTAGTTACAATGAGCAGTTCTTC. It encodes CASSPYGTSYNEQFF. V and J are TRBV27 and TRBJ2-1; 8 bases agree with TRBD2. This CDR3 has 15 amino acids. Trimming took 6 bases from V and 4 from J; bases not matched to a gene: 8. Looked up from germline, CDR1 is MNHEY and CDR2 is SMNVEV (reference sequence).

In this sample, this clonotype turned up many times. J is TRBJ2-3 and V is TRBV5-1; 8 bases line up with TRBD1. The CDR3 contains 16 residues. V trimming: 5 bases; J trimming: 5 bases; junction bases outside the gene matches: 13. CDR1 and CDR2 (germline): SGHRS, YFSETQ. CDR3 DNA: TGCGCCAGCAGGCCGACTACCTCAGGGGGCAGAGATACGCAGTATTTT. Protein: CASRPTTSGGRDTQYF.

The V call is TRBV5-1, the J call TRBJ1-5; the match to TRBD1 covers 7 bases. The CDR3 has 13 residues. J was trimmed by 8 bases and V by 6 bases; bases with no gene match: 8. The germline V gene has CDR1 SGHRS and CDR2 YFSETQ. CDR3 DNA sequence: TGCGCCAGCAAAATTGACAGGGAGGAGCCCCAGCATTTT. It encodes CASKIDREEPQHF.

This clonotype was detected only a few times. The chain carries TRBV3-1 and TRBJ2-5; D call uncertain. The CDR3 runs to 13 residues. Trimming took 6 bases from V and 0 from J, leaving 8 bases between them. Germline V gene sequence: CDR1 LGHDT, CDR2 YNNKEL (reference sequence). This CDR3 reads CASSTLDQETQYF. The CDR3 DNA is TGTGCCAGCAGTACTCTCGACCAAGAGACCCAGTACTTC.

This clonotype showed up just a few times. The rearrangement links TRBV12-3 or TRBV12-4 to TRBJ2-3, with 8 nucleotides matching TRBD1. The CDR3 loop spans 16 amino acids. The ends lost 3 bases at V and 0 bases at J; junction bases unmatched: 5. CDR3 residues: CASSFPGGPSTDTQYF. CDR3 bases: TGTGCCAGCAGTTTTCCAGGGGGCCCCAGCACAGATACGCAGTATTTT.

In this sample, this clonotype turned up many times. This rearrangement joins TRBV12-3 or TRBV12-4 to TRBJ1-1; no clear D. The CDR3 is 13 amino acids. Trimming left V 5 bases short and J 4 bases short, with 11 bases between. The CDR3 sequence: CASSLQGPTEAFF. The CDR3 bases are TGTGCCAGCAGTCTTCAAGGGCCCACTGAAGCTTTCTTT.

The sample holds a few counts of this clonotype. The V gene is TRBV7-8, the J gene TRBJ2-5, with a weak D call TRBD2 (5 bases). CDR1 is SGHVS, CDR2 FQNEAQ, per germline. The V end was cut by 5 bases, the J end by 4 bases, with 17 bases between. The CDR3 is 15 residues long. The CDR3: CASSLTRDWLETQYF. The CDR3 nucleotides are TGTGCCAGCAGCCTAACTAGAGATTGGTTAGAGACCCAGTACTTC.

J is TRBJ1-5 and V is TRBV28; no firm D call. V was clipped by 7 bases and J by 0 bases, with 13 bases between them. The CDR3 runs to 15 residues. Germline-derived CDR1 and CDR2 are MDHEN and SYDVKM. For the CDR3, the DNA is TGTGCCAGCACCCCCTGGTCATATAGCAATCAGCCCCAGCATTTT. Amino acids: CASTPWSYSNQPQHF. Full variable domain (missing parts from reference TRBV28 and TRBJ1-5): DVKVTQSSRYLVKRTGEKVFLECVQDMDHENMFWYRQDPGLGLRLIYFSYDVKMKEKGDIPEGYSVSREKKERFSLILESASTNQTSMYLCASTPWSYSNQPQHFGDGTRLSIL.